These 7 T cell receptor beta chains originate from one sample sequenced in a study of OX40 agonist ivuxolimab in advanced cancers. The library was obtained by the immunoSEQ multiplex PCR assay. TCRdb obtained this table from immuneACCESS and retained in-frame rearrangements with V and J assigned. These tables miss some clones; where compared with another copy, unresolved V genes account for less than half of the shortfall, and the remainder is unexplained. This sample is represented by more than 65,000 clones; over 60% of them were singletons. Clones ranked in the top ten supply 2% to 2.5% of the sample. Sequenced material: CD4+ or CD8+ T cells sorted from blood, taken in a trial of the OX40 agonist ivuxolimab. Receptor source: an adult with an advanced solid tumor such as melanoma, head and neck, liver or kidney cancer.

The V gene is TRBV6-1, the J gene TRBJ1-1; 7 positions agree with TRBD1. V shed 7 bases, J shed 4 bases, and the junction held 12 bases outside the gene matches. This CDR3 contains 15 residues. Germline CDR1 is MNHNS and CDR2 is SASEGT. The CDR3 protein is CASKVGGAGVTEAFF. CDR3 DNA sequence: TGTGCCAGCAAGGTAGGGGGCGCAGGGGTCACTGAAGCTTTCTTT.

This clone turned up a few times. This rearrangement joins TRBV10-3 to TRBJ2-7; D not resolved. V shed 2 bases and J shed 7 bases, with 12 bases lying between them. Germline V lookup: CDR1 ENHRY, CDR2 SYGVKD. The CDR3 consists of 13 residues. The CDR3, as DNA: TGTGCCATCAGTGAGCTAGGCCTCGGGGAGCAGTACTTC. This translates into CAISELGLGEQYF.

V usage is TRBV18 and J usage is TRBJ2-3, with D unclear. CDR1 is KGHSH, CDR2 LQKENI, per germline. V was clipped by 3 bases and J by 2 bases, with 12 bases between them. There are 15 residues in the CDR3. The CDR3 loop is CASSPIGSSTDTQYF. CDR3 nucleotide sequence: TGTGCCAGCTCACCGATAGGGTCTTCCACAGATACGCAGTATTTT.

As regards this clone: This sample also contains other DNA sequences that code for the same CDR3. This rearrangement joins TRBV5-1 to TRBJ2-1; no reliable D call. The CDR3 has 15 residues. V lost 0 bases to trimming and J lost 1 base, with 8 bases between them. Germline assignment: CDR1 SGHRS and CDR2 YFSETQ. CDR3 sequence: CASSLGGSSYNEQFF. CDR3 coding DNA: TGCGCCAGCAGCTTGGGCGGTTCATCCTACAATGAGCAGTTCTTC.

A note on this clone: Other DNA sequences of this sample code for an identical CDR3. The chain's CDR3 is CAWSGQGYEQYF. In DNA, the CDR3 is TGTGCCTGGAGTGGACAGGGTTACGAGCAGTACTTC. The rearrangement uses TRBV30 and TRBJ2-7; 7 bases fit TRBD1. The germline CDR1 and CDR2 sequences are GTSNPN and SVGIG (reference sequence). The J segment lost 4 bases and the V segment lost 1 base, leaving 1 base of the junction unmatched. This CDR3 has 12 residues. The entire variable domain, with the rest obtained from reference TRBV30 and TRBJ2-7, is as follows: SQTIHQWPATLVQPVGSPLSLECTVEGTSNPNLYWYRQAAGRGLQLLFYSVGIGQISSEVPQNLSASRPQDRQFILSSKKLLLSDSGFYLCAWSGQGYEQYFGPGTRLTVT.

V is TRBV2 and J is TRBJ1-2; TRBD1 matches 10 bases. CDR3 length: 15 residues. Trimming at V came to 6 bases and at J to 0 bases, leaving 4 bases not matched to a gene. Germline V gene lookup returns CDR1 SNHLY and CDR2 FYNNEI. CDR3 nucleotide sequence: TGTGCCAGCAGAACCGGGACAGGGGCTAACTATGGCTACACCTTC. Its protein is CASRTGTGANYGYTF.

This chain links TRBV19 with TRBJ2-3; TRBD2 matches at 14 bases. With 5 bases clipped from V and 5 bases from J, the junction kept 6 bases outside the gene matches. Germline-derived CDR1 and CDR2 are LNHDA and SQIVND (reference sequence). This CDR3 has 16 residues. The CDR3 sequence is CASSLGLAGDGDTQYF. In DNA, the CDR3 is TGTGCCAGTAGTTTGGGACTAGCGGGAGATGGAGATACGCAGTATTTT.